The sequence of this T cell receptor beta chain was determined in a study of blood T cell repertoires in COVID-19. Data came from immunoSEQ multiplex PCR; TCRdb stores just in-frame clones and leaves some out. The sample yields about 14,000 clones, 81% seen once. The TCR sequence derives from a human donor in a cohort sampled during active COVID-19. The material sequenced was peripheral blood.

CDR3 sequence reads: CASSEGNSYEQYF. CDR3 DNA sequence: TGTGCCAGCAGCGAGGGGAACTCCTACGAGCAGTACTTC. The rearrangement joins TRBV9 to TRBJ2-7; D may be TRBD1 (5 bases). V was trimmed by 3 bases and J by 0 bases, leaving 7 bases between them. Germline V gene lookup returns CDR1 SGDLS and CDR2 YYNGEE. The CDR3 totals 13 residues.